The next 20 T cell receptor beta chains were all read from a single sample in a study of blood T cells in healthy people across ages. The authors ran a second PCR of 7 to 11 cycles using a sample-barcoded 5' primer and a J-beta primer mix. A single record per CDR3 protein comes from TCRdb applying MiXCR to the 5' RACE reads. The sample yields some 1,500,000 distinct CDR3 sequences, 35% to 45% seen once. The sequenced material came from blood. These receptors were taken from a woman between 18 and 29 years old in good health.

The rearrangement uses TRBV12-5 and TRBJ2-5; D is unclear. The length of the CDR3 is 14 residues. Germline V gene sequence: CDR1 LGHNT, CDR2 FRNRAP. The V and J ends lost 4 bases and 3 bases respectively, with 12 bases between them. The CDR3 spells CASGSRKKEETQYF. CDR3 in DNA: TGTGCTAGTGGTTCCCGAAAGAAAGAAGAGACCCAGTACTTC.

The V and J genes are TRBV9 and TRBJ1-2, with D perhaps matching TRBD1 (6 bases). Germline V gene sequence: CDR1 SGDLS, CDR2 YYNGEE. The CDR3 runs 14 residues. Trimming pared 0 bases from V and 6 bases from J, leaving 12 bases between. In nucleotides, the CDR3 is TGTGCCAGCAGCGTAGCTCCGGCAGGGGATGGCTACACCTTC. This gives the protein CASSVAPAGDGYTF.

This clonotype has only a few counts. The chain employs TRBV7-9 and TRBJ2-1; 13 positions agree with TRBD2. The CDR3 loop spans 17 amino acids. Germline-derived CDR1 and CDR2 are SEHNR and FQNEAQ (reference sequence). Unmatched junction bases numbered 9, after V lost 4 bases and J lost 6 bases. CDR3 loop: CASSWRTSGRQANEQFF. The CDR3 DNA sequence: TGTGCCAGCAGCTGGAGGACTAGCGGGAGACAAGCCAATGAGCAGTTCTTC. Complete variable domain (other parts from reference TRBV7-9 and TRBJ2-1): DTGVSQNPRHKITKRGQNVTFRCDPISEHNRLYWYRQTLGQGPEFLTYFQNEAQLEKSRLLSDRFSAERPKGSFSTLEIQRTEQGDSAMYLCASSWRTSGRQANEQFFGPGTRLTVL.

CDR3 DNA: TGTGCCAGCAGCTCTGGATTCAACCGGGAGACCCAGTACTTC. Translation gives CASSSGFNRETQYF. V gene TRBV7-9 combines with J gene TRBJ2-5; D call uncertain. Germline V gene sequence: CDR1 SEHNR, CDR2 FQNEAQ (reference sequence). Trimming cost V 4 bases and J 5 bases, with 14 bases left between them. CDR3 length equals 14 residues.

This clonotype occurred a few times. This rearrangement joins TRBV12-3 or TRBV12-4 to TRBJ2-5, with D perhaps TRBD2 (6 bases). The CDR3 runs 15 residues. The V gene lost 5 bases and the J gene lost 2 bases, with 15 bases spanning the gap. The CDR3 sequence is CASSPAIGGQETQYF. The CDR3 region has the DNA TGTGCCAGCAGTCCGGCGATAGGAGGGCAAGAGACCCAGTACTTC.

The chain has TRBV20-1 and TRBJ2-1; no firm D call. CDR1 DFQATT and CDR2 SNEGSKA come from the germline V gene (reference sequence). Trimming pared 7 bases from V and 6 bases from J, leaving 16 bases between. The CDR3 has 13 residues. The CDR3: CSVPIRILNEQFF. CDR3 coding DNA: TGCAGTGTTCCGATACGGATACTCAATGAGCAGTTCTTC.

The gene calls are TRBV29-1 and TRBJ2-4; maybe TRBD1 (6 bases). The DNA end favors TRBJ2-5, so the J call may be wrong. This CDR3 spans 13 amino acids. Per germline, CDR1 SQVTM and CDR2 ANQGSEA. The CDR3 loop reads CSVQGIRVETQYF. The DNA for the CDR3 is TGCAGCGTTCAGGGGATTAGGGTAGAGACCCAGTACTTC.

The chain combines TRBV28 with TRBJ2-1; TRBD2 aligns across 7 bases. This CDR3 spans 17 amino acids. Germline V gives CDR1 MDHEN, CDR2 SYDVKM. The trim removed 2 bases at V and 0 bases at J, leaving 7 bases unmatched. The CDR3 nucleotides are TGTGCCAGCAGTTTACTGTCGCGGGGGAGCTCCTACAATGAGCAGTTCTTC. It is translated as CASSLLSRGSSYNEQFF.

J is TRBJ2-7 and V is TRBV3-1; the match to TRBD2 covers 7 bases. The CDR3 consists of 17 residues. V gave up 0 bases and J gave up 1 base; unmatched junction bases: 9. Looked up from germline, CDR1 is LGHDT and CDR2 is YNNKEL (reference sequence). The CDR3 region is CASSQDVSSGTSYEQYF. DNA for the CDR3: TGTGCCAGCAGCCAAGATGTATCTAGCGGAACGTCCTACGAGCAGTACTTC.

In this sample, this clonotype turned up once. The chain couples TRBV6-6 to TRBJ1-6; tentative D call: TRBD1 (5 bases). V lost 0 bases and J 11 bases, leaving 14 bases between the germline ends. In germline, CDR1 is MNHNY, CDR2 SVGAGI (reference sequence). The length of the CDR3 is 15 residues. The CDR3 DNA reads as TGTGCCAGCAGTTACTCGACGGGGGATCGGCCACCCCTCCACTTT. It translates to CASSYSTGDRPPLHF.

This clonotype occurred a few times. This chain connects TRBV20-1 to TRBJ2-3; no clear D gene. Germline V CDR1 and CDR2: DFQATT, SNEGSKA (reference sequence). There are 12 residues in the CDR3. The CDR3 sequence: CRPEVSTDTQYF. The CDR3 nucleotides read TGCAGGCCCGAGGTCAGCACAGATACGCAGTATTTT.

This clonotype was observed a handful of times. J is TRBJ2-3 and V is TRBV12-3 or TRBV12-4, with 11 bases identical to TRBD2. Germline trimming cut 6 bases from V and 3 bases from J; bases unmatched to any gene: 11. This CDR3 has 17 residues. The CDR3 protein is CASSPLGGLAGTDTQYF. As DNA, the CDR3 is TGTGCCAGCAGCCCTTTGGGCGGACTAGCGGGTACAGATACGCAGTATTTT.

This chain links TRBV27 with TRBJ1-6, with 8 bases that match TRBD1. The CDR3 totals 15 residues. Germline V gene sequence: CDR1 MNHEY, CDR2 SMNVEV (reference sequence). Trimming at V came to 4 bases and at J to 6 bases, leaving 5 bases not matched to a gene. The CDR3 region has the DNA TGTGCCAGCAGTTGGGGGGACAGGAGTAATTCACCCCTCCACTTT. Its protein product is CASSWGDRSNSPLHF.

This chain joins TRBV20-1 and TRBJ1-1; 7 bases are shared with TRBD1. Germline-derived CDR1 and CDR2 are DFQATT and SNEGSKA (reference sequence). CDR3 length: 13 amino acids. V gave up 2 bases and J gave up 6 bases; unmatched junction bases: 6. The CDR3 here is CSARLRGQPEAFF. The CDR3 DNA reads TGCAGTGCTAGACTTAGGGGGCAACCTGAAGCTTTCTTT.

The gene calls are TRBV20-1 and TRBJ2-7; 7 nucleotides align to TRBD1. Germline trimming cut 4 bases from V and 2 bases from J; bases unmatched to any gene: 5. Germline V gives CDR1 DFQATT, CDR2 SNEGSKA (reference sequence). CDR3 length: 13 residues. The CDR3 region has the DNA TGCAGTGCTAAGGTCGGGACAGCCTACGAGCAGTACTTC. It translates to CSAKVGTAYEQYF.

The rearrangement uses TRBV4-2 and TRBJ2-1; 9 bases line up with TRBD2. The CDR3 runs to 14 residues. J lost 8 bases, V lost 4 bases, and 6 bases had no gene match. Germline V CDR1 and CDR2: LGHNA, YNFKEQ. This chain's CDR3 is CASSPGLARDEQFF. CDR3 sequence (DNA): TGTGCCAGCAGCCCAGGACTAGCGAGGGATGAGCAGTTCTTC.

This clonotype was observed a handful of times. The rearrangement joins TRBV6-1 to TRBJ1-5; D ambiguous. This CDR3 is built from 14 residues. The V end lost 8 bases, the J end lost 0 bases, and 11 bases lay between the germline ends. Germline CDR1 is MNHNS and CDR2 is SASEGT. The CDR3 DNA reads as TGTGCCAGCGTCATCGGGGATAGCAATCAGCCCCAGCATTTT. Translation gives CASVIGDSNQPQHF.

The chain carries TRBV7-2 and TRBJ2-7; perhaps D is TRBD1 or TRBD2 (5 bases each). The CDR3 totals 17 residues. Germline V gene lookup returns CDR1 SGHTA and CDR2 FQGNSA. V shed 2 bases and J shed 1 base, with 18 bases lying between them. The CDR3 DNA reads TGTGCCAGCAGCTTACTCGGGGCCCCTACTCCTTCCTACGAGCAGTACTTC. The encoded protein is CASSLLGAPTPSYEQYF.

This clonotype has just a few counts. The chain joins TRBV5-6 to TRBJ1-2; D call uncertain. This CDR3 is 14 amino acids long. Per germline, CDR1 SGHDT and CDR2 YYEEEE. Trimming took off 0 bases at V and 4 bases at J, with 10 bases between the two ends. CDR3 protein: CASSLGLTLYGYTF. The CDR3 coding sequence is TGTGCCAGCAGCTTGGGGCTCACCCTCTATGGCTACACCTTC.

CDR3 DNA sequence: TGTGCCAGCATGCTAGCGGGAAAAACAGATACGCAGTATTTT. Encoded protein: CASMLAGKTDTQYF. The genes are TRBV6-2 or TRBV6-3 and TRBJ2-3; 9 bases are shared with TRBD2. The V gene end was trimmed by 7 bases and the J gene end by 3 bases; junction bases not matched to a gene: 5. Germline assignment: CDR1 MNHEY and CDR2 SVGEGT. The CDR3 has 14 amino acids.